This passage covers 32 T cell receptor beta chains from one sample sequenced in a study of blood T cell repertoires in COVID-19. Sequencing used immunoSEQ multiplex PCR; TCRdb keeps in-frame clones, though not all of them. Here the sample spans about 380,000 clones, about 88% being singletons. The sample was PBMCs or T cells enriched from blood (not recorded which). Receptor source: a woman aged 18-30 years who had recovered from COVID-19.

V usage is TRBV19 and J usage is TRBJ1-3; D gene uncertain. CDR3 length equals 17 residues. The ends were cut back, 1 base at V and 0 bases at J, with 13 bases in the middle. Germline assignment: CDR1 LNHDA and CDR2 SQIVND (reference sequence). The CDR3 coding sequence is TGTGCCAGTAGTATAGCGGACCAAGGGAGCTCTGGAAACACCATATATTTT. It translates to CASSIADQGSSGNTIYF.

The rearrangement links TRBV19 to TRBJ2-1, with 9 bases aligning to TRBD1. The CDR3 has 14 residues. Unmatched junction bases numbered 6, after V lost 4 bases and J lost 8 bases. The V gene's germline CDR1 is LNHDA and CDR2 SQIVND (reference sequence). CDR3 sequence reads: CASSRDREHDEQFF. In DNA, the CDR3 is TGTGCCAGTAGTAGGGACAGGGAACACGATGAGCAGTTCTTC.

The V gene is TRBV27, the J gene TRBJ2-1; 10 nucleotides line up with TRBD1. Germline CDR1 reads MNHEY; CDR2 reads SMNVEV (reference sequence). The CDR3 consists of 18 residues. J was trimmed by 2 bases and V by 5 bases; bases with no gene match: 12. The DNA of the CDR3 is TGTGCCAGCAGTGAGGGACAGGGGTATCCCCTTACCTACAATGAGCAGTTCTTC. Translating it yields CASSEGQGYPLTYNEQFF.

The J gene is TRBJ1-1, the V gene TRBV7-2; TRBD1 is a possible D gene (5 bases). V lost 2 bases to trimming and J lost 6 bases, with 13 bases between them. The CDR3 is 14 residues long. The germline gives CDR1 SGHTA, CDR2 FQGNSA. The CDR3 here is CASSLRPGVSEAFF. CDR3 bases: TGTGCCAGCAGCTTAAGGCCGGGGGTCTCTGAAGCTTTCTTT.

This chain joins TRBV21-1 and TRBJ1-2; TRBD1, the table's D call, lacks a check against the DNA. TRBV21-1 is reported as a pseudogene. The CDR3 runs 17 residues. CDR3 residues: CASSKAFHRDTIYGYTF. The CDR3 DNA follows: TGTGCCAGCAGCAAAGCGTTCCATCGGGACACCATCTATGGCTACACCTTC.

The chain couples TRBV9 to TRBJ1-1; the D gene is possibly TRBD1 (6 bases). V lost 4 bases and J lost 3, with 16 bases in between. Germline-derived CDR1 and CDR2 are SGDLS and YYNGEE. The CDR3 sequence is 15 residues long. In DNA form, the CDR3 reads TGTGCCAGCAGCCTTTCACAGGGCTGGGACACTGAAGCTTTCTTT. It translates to CASSLSQGWDTEAFF.

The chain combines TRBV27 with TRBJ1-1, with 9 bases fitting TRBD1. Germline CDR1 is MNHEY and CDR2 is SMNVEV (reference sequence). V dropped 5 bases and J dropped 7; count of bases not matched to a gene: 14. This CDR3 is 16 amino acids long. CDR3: CASSIWTGAPHIEAFF. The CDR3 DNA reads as TGTGCCAGCAGTATTTGGACAGGGGCCCCTCATATTGAAGCTTTCTTT.

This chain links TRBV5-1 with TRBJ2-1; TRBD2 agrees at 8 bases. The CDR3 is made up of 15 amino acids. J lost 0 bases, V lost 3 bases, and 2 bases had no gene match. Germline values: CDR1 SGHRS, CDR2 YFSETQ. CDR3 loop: CASSSGGSSYNEQFF. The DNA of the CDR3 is TGCGCCAGCAGCTCGGGGGGGAGCTCCTACAATGAGCAGTTCTTC.

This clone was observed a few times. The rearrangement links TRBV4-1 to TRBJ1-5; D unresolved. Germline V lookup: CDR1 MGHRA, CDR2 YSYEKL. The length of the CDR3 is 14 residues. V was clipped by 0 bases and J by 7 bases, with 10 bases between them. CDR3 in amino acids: CASSQDTGWQPQHF. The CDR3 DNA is TGCGCCAGCAGCCAAGATACGGGATGGCAGCCCCAGCATTTT.

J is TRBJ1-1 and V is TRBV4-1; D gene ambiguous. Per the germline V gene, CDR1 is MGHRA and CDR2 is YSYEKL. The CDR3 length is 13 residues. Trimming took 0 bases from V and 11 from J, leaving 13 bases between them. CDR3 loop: CASSQDDLGGAFF. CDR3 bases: TGCGCCAGCAGCCAAGACGACCTGGGCGGGGCTTTCTTT.

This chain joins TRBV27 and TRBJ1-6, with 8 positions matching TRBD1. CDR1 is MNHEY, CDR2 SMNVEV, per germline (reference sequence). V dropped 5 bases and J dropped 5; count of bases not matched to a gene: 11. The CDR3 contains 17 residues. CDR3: CASSVTWTGKDNSPLHF. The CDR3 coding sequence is TGTGCCAGCAGTGTTACCTGGACAGGGAAGGATAATTCACCCCTCCACTTT.

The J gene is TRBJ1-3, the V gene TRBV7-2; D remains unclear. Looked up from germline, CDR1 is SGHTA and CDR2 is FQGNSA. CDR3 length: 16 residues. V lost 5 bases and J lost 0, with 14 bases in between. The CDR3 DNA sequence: TGTGCCAGCAGCGCAGTCCCGTCCCTCTCTGGAAACACCATATATTTT. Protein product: CASSAVPSLSGNTIYF.

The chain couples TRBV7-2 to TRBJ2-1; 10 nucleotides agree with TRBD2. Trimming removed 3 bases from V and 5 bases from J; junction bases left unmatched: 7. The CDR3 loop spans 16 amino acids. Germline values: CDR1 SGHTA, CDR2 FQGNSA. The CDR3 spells CASSLGLAGVNNEQFF. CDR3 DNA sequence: TGTGCCAGCAGCTTGGGTCTAGCGGGGGTCAACAATGAGCAGTTCTTC.

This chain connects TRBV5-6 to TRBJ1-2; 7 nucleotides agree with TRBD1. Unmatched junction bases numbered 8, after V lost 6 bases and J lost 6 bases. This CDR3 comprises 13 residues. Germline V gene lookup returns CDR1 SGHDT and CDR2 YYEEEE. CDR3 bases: TGTGCCAGCATATTCGGGACAGCGGATGGCTACACCTTC. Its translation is CASIFGTADGYTF.

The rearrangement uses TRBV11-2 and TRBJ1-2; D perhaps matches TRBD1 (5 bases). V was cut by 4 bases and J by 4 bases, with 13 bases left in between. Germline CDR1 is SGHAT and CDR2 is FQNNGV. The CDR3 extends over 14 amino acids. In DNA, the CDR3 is TGTGCCAGCAGCTGGGGAGGGGACCTCTATGGCTACACCTTC. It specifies CASSWGGDLYGYTF.

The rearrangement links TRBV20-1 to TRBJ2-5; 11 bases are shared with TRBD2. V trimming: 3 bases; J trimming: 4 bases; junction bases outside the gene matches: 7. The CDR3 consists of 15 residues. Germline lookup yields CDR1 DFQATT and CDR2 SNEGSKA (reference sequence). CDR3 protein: CSASALAGAGETQYF. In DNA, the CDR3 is TGCAGTGCTAGTGCACTAGCGGGGGCGGGAGAGACCCAGTACTTC.

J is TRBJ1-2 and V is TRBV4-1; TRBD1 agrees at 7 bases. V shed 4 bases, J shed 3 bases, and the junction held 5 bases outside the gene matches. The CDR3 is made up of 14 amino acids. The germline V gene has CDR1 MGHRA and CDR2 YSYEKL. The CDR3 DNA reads TGCGCCAGCAGCCTGACCGACAGGGACTATGGCTACACCTTC. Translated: CASSLTDRDYGYTF.

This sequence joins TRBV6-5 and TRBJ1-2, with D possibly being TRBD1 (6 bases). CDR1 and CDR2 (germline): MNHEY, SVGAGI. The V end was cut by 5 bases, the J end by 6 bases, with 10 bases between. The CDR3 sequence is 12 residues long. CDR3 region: CASSTTGNGYTF. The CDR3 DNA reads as TGTGCCAGCAGTACCACAGGGAATGGCTACACCTTC.

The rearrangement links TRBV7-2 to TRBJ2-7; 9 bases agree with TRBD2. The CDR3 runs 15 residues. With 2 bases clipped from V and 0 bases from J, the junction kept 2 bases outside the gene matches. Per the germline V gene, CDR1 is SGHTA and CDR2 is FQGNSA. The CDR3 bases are TGTGCCAGCAGCTTAAGCGGGGGGAGCTCCTACGAGCAGTACTTC. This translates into CASSLSGGSSYEQYF.

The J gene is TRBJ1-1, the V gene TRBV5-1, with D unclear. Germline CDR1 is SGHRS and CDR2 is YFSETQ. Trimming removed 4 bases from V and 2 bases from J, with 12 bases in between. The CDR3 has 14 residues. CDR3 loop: CASSLRSVNTEAFF. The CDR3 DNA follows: TGCGCCAGCAGCCTGAGGTCCGTCAACACTGAAGCTTTCTTT.

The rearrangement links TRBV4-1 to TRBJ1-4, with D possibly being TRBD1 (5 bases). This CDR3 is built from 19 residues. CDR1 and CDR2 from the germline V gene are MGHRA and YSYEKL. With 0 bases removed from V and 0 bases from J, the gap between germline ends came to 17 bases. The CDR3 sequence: CASSQERAQGFATNEKLFF. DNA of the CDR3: TGCGCCAGCAGCCAAGAACGGGCGCAGGGTTTTGCAACTAATGAAAAACTGTTTTTT.

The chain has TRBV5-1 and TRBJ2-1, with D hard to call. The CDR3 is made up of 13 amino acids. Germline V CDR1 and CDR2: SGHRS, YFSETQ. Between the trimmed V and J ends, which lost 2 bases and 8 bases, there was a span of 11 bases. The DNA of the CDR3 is TGCGCCAGCAGCTTAATCTCCCCCGATGAGCAGTTCTTC. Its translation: CASSLISPDEQFF.

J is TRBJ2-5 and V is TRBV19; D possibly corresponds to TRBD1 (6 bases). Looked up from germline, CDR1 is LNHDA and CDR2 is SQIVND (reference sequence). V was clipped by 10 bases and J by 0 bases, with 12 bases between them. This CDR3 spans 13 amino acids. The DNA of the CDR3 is TGTGCCACCGCCGGGACATACCAAGAGACCCAGTACTTC. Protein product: CATAGTYQETQYF.

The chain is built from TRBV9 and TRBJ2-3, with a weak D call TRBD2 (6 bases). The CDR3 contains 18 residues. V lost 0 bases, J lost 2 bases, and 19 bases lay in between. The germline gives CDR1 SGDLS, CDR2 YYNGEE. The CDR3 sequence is CASSVAGGGAAVTDTQYF. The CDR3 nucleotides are TGTGCCAGCAGCGTAGCTGGTGGCGGGGCAGCAGTCACAGATACGCAGTATTTT.

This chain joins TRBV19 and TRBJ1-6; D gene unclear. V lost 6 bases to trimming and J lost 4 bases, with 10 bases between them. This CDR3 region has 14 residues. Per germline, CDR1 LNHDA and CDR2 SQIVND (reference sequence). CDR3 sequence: CASRETGYNSPLHF. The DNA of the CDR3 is TGTGCCAGTAGGGAGACGGGATATAATTCACCCCTCCACTTT.

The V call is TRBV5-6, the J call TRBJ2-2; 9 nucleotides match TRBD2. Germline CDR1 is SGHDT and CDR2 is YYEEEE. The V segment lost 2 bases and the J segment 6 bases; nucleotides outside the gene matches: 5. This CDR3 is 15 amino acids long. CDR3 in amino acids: CASSFQRGVAGELFF. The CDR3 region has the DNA TGTGCCAGCAGCTTCCAGCGGGGGGTGGCCGGGGAGCTGTTTTTT.

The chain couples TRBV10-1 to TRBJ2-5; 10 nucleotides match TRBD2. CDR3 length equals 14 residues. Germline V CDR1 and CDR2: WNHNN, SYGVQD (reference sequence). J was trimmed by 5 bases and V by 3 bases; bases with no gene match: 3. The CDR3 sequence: CASSDPGLAETQYF. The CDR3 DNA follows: TGCGCCAGCAGTGACCCGGGACTAGCGGAGACCCAGTACTTC.

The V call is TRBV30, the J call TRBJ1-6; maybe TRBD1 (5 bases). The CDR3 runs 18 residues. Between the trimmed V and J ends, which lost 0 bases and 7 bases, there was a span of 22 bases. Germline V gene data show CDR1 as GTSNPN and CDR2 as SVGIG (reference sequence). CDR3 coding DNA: TGTGCCTGGAGTGTAAGGTGGGGGAGGGAAGACAGAAATTCACCCCTCCACTTT. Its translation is CAWSVRWGREDRNSPLHF.

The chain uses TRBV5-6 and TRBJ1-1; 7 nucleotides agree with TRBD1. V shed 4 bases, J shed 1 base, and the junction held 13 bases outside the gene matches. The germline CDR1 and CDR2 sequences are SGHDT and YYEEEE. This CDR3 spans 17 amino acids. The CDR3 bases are TGTGCCAGCAGCCTAACAATAACCGGGACAGCGAACACTGAAGCTTTCTTT. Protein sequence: CASSLTITGTANTEAFF. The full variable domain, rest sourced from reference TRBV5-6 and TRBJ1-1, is DAGVTQSPTHLIKTRGQQVTLRCSPKSGHDTVSWYQQALGQGPQFIFQYYEEEERQRGNFPDRFSGHQFPNYSSELNVNALLLGDSALYLCASSLTITGTANTEAFFGQGTRLTVV.

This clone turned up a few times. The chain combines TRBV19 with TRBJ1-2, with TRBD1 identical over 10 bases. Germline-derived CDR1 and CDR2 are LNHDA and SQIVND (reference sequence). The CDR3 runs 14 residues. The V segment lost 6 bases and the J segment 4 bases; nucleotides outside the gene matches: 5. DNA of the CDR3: TGTGCCAGTAGCCGGGACAGGGGCGTCTATGGCTACACCTTC. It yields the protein CASSRDRGVYGYTF.

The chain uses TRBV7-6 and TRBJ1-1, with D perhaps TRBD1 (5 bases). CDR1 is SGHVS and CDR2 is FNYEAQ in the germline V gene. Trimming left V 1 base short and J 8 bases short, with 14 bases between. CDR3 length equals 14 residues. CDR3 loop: CASSLGPGGSEAFF. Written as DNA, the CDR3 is TGTGCCAGCAGCTTAGGGCCCGGGGGTTCCGAAGCTTTCTTT.

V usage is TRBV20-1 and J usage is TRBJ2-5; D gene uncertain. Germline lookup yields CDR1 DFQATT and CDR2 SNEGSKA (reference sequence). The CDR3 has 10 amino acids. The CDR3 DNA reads TGCGCCTGCGTCCAAGAGACCCAGTACTTC. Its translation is CACVQETQYF.